This paragraph covers one T cell receptor beta chain sequence. Authors' data handling: Reference gene primer amplification in the assay estimated nucleated cell counts. Method: immunoSEQ multiplex PCR; TCRdb's copy keeps in-frame clones and lacks some. V, J and clone size are those of that table, while D and trimming were read from the DNA. The sample has more than 200,000 clones; under 90% are singletons. CDR1 is WSHSY, CDR2 SAAADI, per germline. V shed 6 bases, J shed 6 bases, and the junction held 12 bases outside the gene matches. CDR3 size: 16 residues. This entry comes from a study of blood T cell repertoires in COVID-19.

Material for sequencing was peripheral blood. The chain links TRBV10-2 to TRBJ1-5, with 9 bases matching TRBD1. The receptor comes from a woman of 80 years or more with COVID-19, enrolled during active disease. The CDR3, as DNA: TGCGCCAGCAGCGACCGGGACAGGGCTTCACTTCAGCCCCAGCATTTT. It codes for CASSDRDRASLQPQHF.